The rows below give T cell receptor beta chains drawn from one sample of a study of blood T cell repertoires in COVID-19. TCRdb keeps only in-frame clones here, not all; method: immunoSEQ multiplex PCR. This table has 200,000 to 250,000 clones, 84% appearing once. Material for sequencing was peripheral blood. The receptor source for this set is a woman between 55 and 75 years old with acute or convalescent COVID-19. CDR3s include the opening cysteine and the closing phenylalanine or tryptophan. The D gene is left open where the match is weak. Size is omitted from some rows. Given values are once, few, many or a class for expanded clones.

CDR3: CASSPSAGGFNEQFF
DNA: TGTGCCAGCAGCCCCTCGGCGGGGGGGTTTAATGAGCAGTTCTTC
V: TRBV6-2/TRBV6-3
D: TRBD2
size: -
J: TRBJ2-1

CDR3: CASSTRTGGAYNEQFF
DNA: TGTGCCAGCAGTACCCGGACAGGGGGAGCCTACAATGAGCAGTTCTTC
V: TRBV27
D: TRBD1
size: -
J: TRBJ2-1

CDR3: CASSQSRQGNLELGYTF
DNA: TGCGCCAGCAGCCAATCACGACAGGGAAATTTGGAGTTGGGCTACACCTTC
V: TRBV4-3
D: TRBD1
size: -
J: TRBJ1-2

CDR3: CAWNLDRGNTEAFF
DNA: TGTGCCTGGAACCTTGACAGGGGGAACACTGAAGCTTTCTTT
V: TRBV30
D: TRBD1
size: once
J: TRBJ1-1

CDR3: CASSLGTGPQANVYGYTF
DNA: TGTGCCAGCAGCTTAGGTACCGGGCCACAGGCGAACGTCTATGGCTACACCTTC
V: TRBV7-8
D: -
size: -
J: TRBJ1-2

CDR3: CASRRNSGNTIYF
DNA: TGTGCCAGCAGGCGGAACTCTGGAAACACCATATATTTT
V: TRBV2
D: -
size: -
J: TRBJ1-3

CDR3: CASSLDVNSPLHF
DNA: TGTGCCAGCAGCTTGGATGTAAATTCACCCCTCCACTTT
V: TRBV5-5
D: -
size: -
J: TRBJ1-6

CDR3: CAISVGQGSYEQYF
DNA: TGTGCCATCAGTGTAGGACAGGGTAGCTACGAGCAGTACTTC
V: TRBV10-3
D: TRBD1
size: -
J: TRBJ2-7

CDR3: CASSLDRLNTEAFF
DNA: TGTGCCAGCAGTTTGGACAGATTGAACACTGAAGCTTTCTTT
V: TRBV5-6
D: -
size: once
J: TRBJ1-1

CDR3: CAISDSTGHSYNEQFF
DNA: TGTGCCATCAGTGACTCGACAGGCCACTCCTACAATGAGCAGTTCTTC
V: TRBV10-3
D: -
size: -
J: TRBJ2-1

CDR3: CASSMGGDYSNQPQHF
DNA: TGTGCCAGTAGTATGGGAGGCGACTATAGCAATCAGCCCCAGCATTTT
V: TRBV19
D: -
size: -
J: TRBJ1-5

CDR3: CASSLAARKGANYGYTF
DNA: TGTGCCAGCAGCTTAGCTGCCCGAAAGGGGGCTAACTATGGCTACACCTTC
V: TRBV7-8
D: -
size: -
J: TRBJ1-2

CDR3: CASSSGQEAGELFF
DNA: TGTGCCAGTAGTAGTGGACAGGAGGCCGGGGAGCTGTTTTTT
V: TRBV19
D: TRBD1
size: -
J: TRBJ2-2

CDR3: CASSLRTGETQYF
DNA: TGCGCCAGCAGCTTAAGGACAGGGGAGACCCAGTACTTC
V: TRBV5-1
D: TRBD1
size: -
J: TRBJ2-5

CDR3: CASSLGDRGYNQPQHF
DNA: TGTGCCAGCAGCTTAGGGGACAGGGGATACAATCAGCCCCAGCATTTT
V: TRBV7-7
D: TRBD1
size: -
J: TRBJ1-5

CDR3: CASRPGTGQPGELFF
DNA: TGCGCCAGCAGACCTGGGACAGGCCAGCCCGGGGAGCTGTTTTTT
V: TRBV5-1
D: TRBD1
size: -
J: TRBJ2-2

CDR3: CASSSSGGGGEETQYF
DNA: TGTGCCAGCAGCAGTAGCGGGGGGGGAGGAGAAGAGACCCAGTACTTC
V: TRBV4-2
D: TRBD2
size: -
J: TRBJ2-5

CDR3: CASSLAGGGAHNEQFF
DNA: TGTGCCAGCAGCTTAGCGGGCGGGGGGGCCCACAATGAGCAGTTCTTC
V: TRBV7-8
D: TRBD2
size: -
J: TRBJ2-1

CDR3: CASSLFGGGTSYEQYF
DNA: TGCGCCAGCAGCTTGTTTGGCGGGGGGACCTCCTACGAGCAGTACTTC
V: TRBV5-1
D: TRBD2
size: once
J: TRBJ2-7

CDR3: CASSQGGGAEEQYF
DNA: TGTGCCAGCAGCCAGGGCGGGGGGGCCGAGGAGCAGTATTTT
V: TRBV4-2
D: TRBD2
size: -
J: TRBJ2-3

CDR3: CASSSPGGMNTEAFF
DNA: TGTGCCAGCAGTTCCCCGGGGGGCATGAACACTGAAGCTTTCTTT
V: TRBV28
D: -
size: -
J: TRBJ1-1

CDR3: CASSVAGSGANVLTF
DNA: TGTGCCAGCAGCGTAGCGGGTTCTGGGGCCAACGTCCTGACTTTC
V: TRBV9
D: -
size: -
J: TRBJ2-6

CDR3: CASSLKQGSNEKLFF
DNA: TGCGCCAGCAGCCTAAAACAGGGATCTAATGAAAAACTGTTTTTT
V: TRBV5-1
D: -
size: -
J: TRBJ1-4

CDR3: CAISSGMTYEQYF
DNA: TGTGCCATCAGCTCCGGGATGACCTACGAGCAGTACTTC
V: TRBV10-3
D: -
size: -
J: TRBJ2-7

CDR3: CAIGGQNQETQYF
DNA: TGTGCCATCGGGGGACAGAACCAAGAGACCCAGTACTTC
V: TRBV10-3
D: TRBD1
size: -
J: TRBJ2-5

CDR3: CSASRQTGTSGYNEQFF
DNA: TGCAGTGCTAGTCGACAGACCGGGACTAGCGGGTACAATGAGCAGTTCTTC
V: TRBV20-1
D: TRBD2
size: -
J: TRBJ2-1

CDR3: CASSRDLDETQYF
DNA: TGTGCCAGCAGCAGGGACTTAGACGAGACCCAGTACTTC
V: TRBV5-6
D: -
size: -
J: TRBJ2-5

CDR3: CASSPAGGGALDEQYF
DNA: TGTGCCAGCAGCCCCGCCGGTGGAGGGGCCTTGGACGAGCAGTACTTC
V: TRBV5-4
D: -
size: -
J: TRBJ2-7

CDR3: CASSLAGGNTIYF
DNA: TGTGCCAGCAGCTTGGCCGGGGGAAACACCATATATTTT
V: TRBV5-4
D: -
size: few
J: TRBJ1-3

CDR3: CASSQKGGRANEQFF
DNA: TGTGCCAGCAGCCAGAAGGGGGGGAGGGCCAATGAGCAGTTCTTC
V: TRBV14
D: -
size: -
J: TRBJ2-1

CDR3: CASSPVTSGGYEQYF
DNA: TGTGCCAGCAGCCCAGTGACTAGCGGGGGGTACGAGCAGTACTTC
V: TRBV4-2
D: TRBD2
size: -
J: TRBJ2-7

CDR3: CASSSGLAGSTDTQYF
DNA: TGTGCCAGCAGCTCGGGACTAGCGGGTAGCACAGATACGCAGTATTTT
V: TRBV7-9
D: TRBD2
size: -
J: TRBJ2-3

CDR3: CASSLSGDGPYTF
DNA: TGCGCCAGCAGCTTGTCAGGGGATGGGCCCTACACCTTC
V: TRBV5-1
D: -
size: -
J: TRBJ1-2

CDR3: CASSQAGGSTDTQYF
DNA: TGCGCCAGCAGCCAAGCGGGGGGGAGCACAGATACGCAGTATTTT
V: TRBV4-3
D: TRBD2
size: -
J: TRBJ2-3

CDR3: CASRRQGAEGYTF
DNA: TGTGCCAGCAGGAGACAGGGGGCGGAGGGCTACACCTTC
V: TRBV28
D: TRBD1
size: -
J: TRBJ1-2

CDR3: CASSLTGEEAFF
DNA: TGCGCCAGCAGCTTAACAGGGGAGGAAGCTTTCTTT
V: TRBV5-1
D: TRBD1
size: -
J: TRBJ1-1

CDR3: CASSPQQGSYGYTF
DNA: TGTGCCAGCAGCCCTCAACAGGGTAGCTATGGCTACACCTTC
V: TRBV7-3
D: -
size: -
J: TRBJ1-2

CDR3: CASSQTGAPGNTIYF
DNA: TGTGCCAGCAGTCAAACAGGGGCACCTGGAAACACCATATATTTT
V: TRBV6-2/TRBV6-3
D: TRBD1
size: -
J: TRBJ1-3

CDR3: CASSSVSGNTIYF
DNA: TGTGCCAGCAGCTCCGTCTCTGGAAACACCATATATTTT
V: TRBV7-2
D: -
size: once
J: TRBJ1-3

CDR3: CASSWVTGSGNTIYF
DNA: TGTGCCAGCAGCTGGGTAACAGGGTCTGGAAACACCATATATTTT
V: TRBV7-2
D: -
size: -
J: TRBJ1-3

CDR3: CASSMWASLSYEQYF
DNA: TGCGCCAGCAGCATGTGGGCGTCCTTATCCTACGAGCAGTACTTC
V: TRBV4-1
D: -
size: -
J: TRBJ2-7

CDR3: CASSTGRAGHTEAFF
DNA: TGTGCCAGTAGTACGGGGAGGGCAGGTCACACTGAAGCTTTCTTT
V: TRBV19
D: -
size: -
J: TRBJ1-1

CDR3: CASSVGGGGGYGYTF
DNA: TGTGCCAGCAGCGTAGGTGGAGGAGGAGGCTATGGCTACACCTTC
V: TRBV9
D: -
size: few
J: TRBJ1-2

CDR3: CAWSSGNYGYTF
DNA: TGTGCCTGGAGTTCAGGAAACTATGGCTACACCTTC
V: TRBV30
D: -
size: -
J: TRBJ1-2

CDR3: CATSDYRTGRGYTF
DNA: TGTGCCACCAGTGACTACCGGACAGGGAGAGGCTACACCTTC
V: TRBV24-1
D: TRBD1
size: once
J: TRBJ1-2

CDR3: CASSLGAGGLDEQFF
DNA: TGTGCCAGCAGCTTAGGGGCGGGGGGGTTAGATGAGCAGTTCTTC
V: TRBV7-8
D: TRBD2
size: -
J: TRBJ2-1

CDR3: CATSRDFQIPTEAFF
DNA: TGTGCCACCAGCAGAGATTTTCAGATCCCCACTGAAGCTTTCTTT
V: TRBV15
D: -
size: -
J: TRBJ1-1

CDR3: CASSLTRGNEQFF
DNA: TGTGCCAGCAGCTTAACCCGAGGGAATGAGCAGTTCTTC
V: TRBV11-2
D: -
size: -
J: TRBJ2-1

CDR3: CASSLSGAEQFF
DNA: TGTGCCAGCAGCTTAAGCGGGGCAGAGCAGTTCTTC
V: TRBV5-4
D: TRBD2
size: few
J: TRBJ2-1

CDR3: CASSQMGLAGANNEQFF
DNA: TGCGCCAGCAGCCAAATGGGACTAGCGGGGGCCAACAATGAGCAGTTCTTC
V: TRBV4-1
D: TRBD2
size: -
J: TRBJ2-1

CDR3: CATALQGASYEQYF
DNA: TGTGCCACCGCGTTGCAGGGGGCTTCCTACGAGCAGTACTTC
V: TRBV10-3
D: TRBD1
size: -
J: TRBJ2-7